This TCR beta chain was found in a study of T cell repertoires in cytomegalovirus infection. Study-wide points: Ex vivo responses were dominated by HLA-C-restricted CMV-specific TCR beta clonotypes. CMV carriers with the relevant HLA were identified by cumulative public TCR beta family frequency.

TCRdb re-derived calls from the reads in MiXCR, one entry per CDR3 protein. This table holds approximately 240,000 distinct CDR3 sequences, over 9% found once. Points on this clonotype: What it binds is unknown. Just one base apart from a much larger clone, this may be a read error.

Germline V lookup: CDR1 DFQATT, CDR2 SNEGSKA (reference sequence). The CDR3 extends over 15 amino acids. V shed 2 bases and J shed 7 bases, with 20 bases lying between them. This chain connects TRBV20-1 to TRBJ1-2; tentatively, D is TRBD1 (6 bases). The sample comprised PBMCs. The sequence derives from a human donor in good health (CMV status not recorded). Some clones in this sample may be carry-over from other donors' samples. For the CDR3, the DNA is TGCAGTGCTAGAAACCAAGGGGGGCCTTTTGGTGGCTACACCTTC. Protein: CSARNQGGPFGGYTF.